The present entry profiles one T cell receptor (beta chain) with its context. Its matching antigen is unknown. An end of the junction differs from the germline gene, which may be a read error. The record originates from a study of T cell repertoires in cytomegalovirus infection. The CDR3 runs to 19 residues. The germline V gene has CDR1 SGHVS and CDR2 FNYEAQ. TCRdb re-derived calls from the reads in MiXCR, one entry per CDR3 protein. The sample contains hundreds of thousands of distinct CDR3 sequences, around 32% of which appear only once. Sample: cultured CD8+ T cells from PBMCs, taken from culture after CMV antigen stimulation. The chain recombines TRBV7-6 with TRBJ2-2; D call uncertain. This TCR was recovered from a human donor in good health (CMV status not recorded). Some clones in this sample may be carry-over from other donors' samples. CDR3 coding DNA: TGTGCCAGCAGCTTTAACTGGATGTCGCCTATTACGAATACCGGGGAGCTGTTTTTT. Its translation is CASSFNWMSPITNTGELFF.